This T cell receptor (beta chain) derives from a study of blood T cell repertoires in COVID-19. Overall study context: Nucleic acid was either cDNA or gDNA, and it came from T cells, B-cell-depleted T cells, or PBMCs.

The CDR3 totals 13 residues. Trimming removed 7 bases at V and 9 bases at J, with 13 bases between. Germline V gene lookup returns CDR1 MNHEY and CDR2 SMNVEV (reference sequence). The repertoire was sequenced with immunoSEQ multiplex PCR; TCRdb's copy has only in-frame clones and lacks some. This sample has some 86,000 clones, with 80% to 95% found just once. This TCR derives from a human donor with active COVID-19. The donor label of this sample is uncertain. The gene calls are TRBV27 and TRBJ1-6, with D possibly being TRBD1 (6 bases). Sequencing was performed on peripheral blood. CDR3 loop: CASTIDRTSPLHF. The CDR3 DNA sequence: TGTGCCAGCACCATCGACAGGACTTCACCCCTCCACTTT.